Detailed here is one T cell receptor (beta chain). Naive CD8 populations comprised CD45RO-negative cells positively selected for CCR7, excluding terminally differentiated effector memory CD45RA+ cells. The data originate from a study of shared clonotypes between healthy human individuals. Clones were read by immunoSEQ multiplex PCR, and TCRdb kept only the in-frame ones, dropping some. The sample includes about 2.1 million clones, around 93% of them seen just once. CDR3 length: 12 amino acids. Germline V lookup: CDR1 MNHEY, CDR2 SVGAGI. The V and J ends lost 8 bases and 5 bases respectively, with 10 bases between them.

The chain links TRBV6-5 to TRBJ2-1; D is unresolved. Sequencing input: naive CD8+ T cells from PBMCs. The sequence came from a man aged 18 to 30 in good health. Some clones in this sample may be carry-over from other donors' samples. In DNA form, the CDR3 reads TGTGCCAGCGGCATGGGTAACAATGAGCAGTTCTTC. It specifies CASGMGNNEQFF.